A single TCR beta chain is shown here with its context. This record belongs to a study of regulatory T cells in long-lasting Graves disease. The time point denotes: newly diagnosed GD, antithyroid drugs for less than 3 months. RNA extracted from PBMCs served as the sequencing template. Combining iRepertoire HTBI primers with Arm-PCR of CDR3 regions, the authors built TCR beta libraries. TCRdb redid the calling of the multiplex PCR reads with MiXCR, one entry per CDR3 protein. The sample consists of 680,000 or so distinct CDR3 sequences, under 20% of them appearing once. After removal of 7 bases from V and 7 bases from J, the junction contained 9 bases not matched to a gene. CDR3 size: 14 residues. Germline values: CDR1 KGHDR, CDR2 SFDVKD. The same specimen was also included in a second study, on T cells in Graves' hyperthyroidism and ophthalmopathy.

The specimen was peripheral blood mononuclear cells (PBMCs), collected at new diagnosis, from a patient treated with antithyroid drugs. The source is a woman aged 25-40 years with Graves disease. V usage is TRBV24-1 and J usage is TRBJ2-1, with TRBD1 matching 7 bases. DNA for the CDR3: TGTGCCACCAGCGACTATTTCAGGGGGAATGAGCAGTTCTTC. The encoded protein is CATSDYFRGNEQFF.